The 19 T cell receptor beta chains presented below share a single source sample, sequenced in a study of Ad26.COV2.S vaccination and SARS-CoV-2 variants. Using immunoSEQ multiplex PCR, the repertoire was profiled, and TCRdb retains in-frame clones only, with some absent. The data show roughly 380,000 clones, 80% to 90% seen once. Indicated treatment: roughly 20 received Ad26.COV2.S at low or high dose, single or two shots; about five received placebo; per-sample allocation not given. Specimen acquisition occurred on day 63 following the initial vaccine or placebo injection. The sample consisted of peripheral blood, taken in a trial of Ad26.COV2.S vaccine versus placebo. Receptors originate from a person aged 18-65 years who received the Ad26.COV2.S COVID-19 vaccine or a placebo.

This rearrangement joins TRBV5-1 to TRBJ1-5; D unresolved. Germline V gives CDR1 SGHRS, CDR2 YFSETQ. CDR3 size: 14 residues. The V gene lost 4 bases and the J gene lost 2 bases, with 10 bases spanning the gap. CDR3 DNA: TGCGCCAGCAGCGTAGACACAGGCAATCAGCCCCAGCATTTT. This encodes CASSVDTGNQPQHF.

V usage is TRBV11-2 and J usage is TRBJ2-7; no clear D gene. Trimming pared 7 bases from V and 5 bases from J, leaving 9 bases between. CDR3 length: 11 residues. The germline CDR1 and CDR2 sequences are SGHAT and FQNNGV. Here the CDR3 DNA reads TGTGCCAGCACCGAGGTGGACGAGCAGTACTTC. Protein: CASTEVDEQYF.

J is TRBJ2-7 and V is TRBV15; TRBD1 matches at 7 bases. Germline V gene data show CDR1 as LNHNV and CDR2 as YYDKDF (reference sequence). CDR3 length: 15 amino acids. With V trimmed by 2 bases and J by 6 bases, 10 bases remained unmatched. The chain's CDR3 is CATSRTGTVQGEQYF. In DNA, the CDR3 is TGTGCCACCAGCAGAACCGGGACAGTCCAGGGCGAGCAGTACTTC.

CDR3 amino acids: CASSLGSSGRSSYNEQFF. The CDR3 DNA reads as TGTGCCAGCAGCTTGGGATCTAGCGGGCGCAGCTCCTACAATGAGCAGTTCTTC. This chain uses TRBV5-4 with TRBJ2-1; TRBD2 agrees at 8 bases. This CDR3 spans 18 amino acids. The V gene's germline CDR1 is SGHNT and CDR2 YYREEE (reference sequence). J gave up 0 bases and V 0 bases, and 8 bases lay outside the gene matches.

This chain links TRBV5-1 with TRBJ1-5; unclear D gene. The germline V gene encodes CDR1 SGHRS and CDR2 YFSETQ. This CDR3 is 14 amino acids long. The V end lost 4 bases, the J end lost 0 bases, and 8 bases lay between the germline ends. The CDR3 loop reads CASSLDNSNQPQHF. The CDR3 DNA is TGCGCCAGCAGCCTTGACAATAGCAATCAGCCCCAGCATTTT.

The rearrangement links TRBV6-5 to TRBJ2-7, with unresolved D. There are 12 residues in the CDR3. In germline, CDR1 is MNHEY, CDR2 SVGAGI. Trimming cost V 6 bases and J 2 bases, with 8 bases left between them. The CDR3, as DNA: TGTGCCAGCAGGGAGACCACCTACGAGCAGTACTTC. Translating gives CASRETTYEQYF.

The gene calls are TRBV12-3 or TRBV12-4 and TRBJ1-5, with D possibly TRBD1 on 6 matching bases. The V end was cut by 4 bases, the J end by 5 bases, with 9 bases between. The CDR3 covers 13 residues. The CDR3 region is CASSWGADQPQHF. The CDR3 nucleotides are TGTGCCAGCAGTTGGGGGGCTGATCAGCCCCAGCATTTT.

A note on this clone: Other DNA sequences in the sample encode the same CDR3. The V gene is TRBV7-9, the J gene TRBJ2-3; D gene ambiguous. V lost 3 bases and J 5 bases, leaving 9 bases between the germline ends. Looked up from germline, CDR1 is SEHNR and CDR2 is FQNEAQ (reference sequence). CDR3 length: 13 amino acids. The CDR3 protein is CASSLAGGDTQYF. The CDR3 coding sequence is TGTGCCAGCAGCTTGGCCGGTGGAGATACGCAGTATTTT.

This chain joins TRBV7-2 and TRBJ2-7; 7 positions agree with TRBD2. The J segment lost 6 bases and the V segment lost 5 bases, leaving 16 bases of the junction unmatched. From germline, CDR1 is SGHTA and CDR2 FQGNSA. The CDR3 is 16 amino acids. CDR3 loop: CASSRLWAGVKTEQYF. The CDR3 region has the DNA TGTGCCAGCAGCCGCCTTTGGGCGGGAGTAAAAACCGAGCAGTACTTC.

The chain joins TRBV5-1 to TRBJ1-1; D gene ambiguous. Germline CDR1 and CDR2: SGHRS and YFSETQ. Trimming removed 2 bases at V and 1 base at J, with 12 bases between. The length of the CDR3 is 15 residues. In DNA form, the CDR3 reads TGCGCCAGCAGCTTTAATACGGGCCCGAACACTGAAGCTTTCTTT. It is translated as CASSFNTGPNTEAFF.

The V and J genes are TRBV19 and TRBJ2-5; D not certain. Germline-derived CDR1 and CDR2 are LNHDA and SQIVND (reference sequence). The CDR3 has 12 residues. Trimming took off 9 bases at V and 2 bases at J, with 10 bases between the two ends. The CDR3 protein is CASEDPQETQYF. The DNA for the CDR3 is TGTGCCAGCGAGGACCCACAAGAGACCCAGTACTTC.

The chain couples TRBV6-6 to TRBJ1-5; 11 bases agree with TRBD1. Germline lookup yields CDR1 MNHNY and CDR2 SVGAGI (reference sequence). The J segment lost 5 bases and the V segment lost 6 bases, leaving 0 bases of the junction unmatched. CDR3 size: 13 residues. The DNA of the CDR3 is TGTGCCAGCAGGGGACAGGGGGATCAGCCCCAGCATTTT. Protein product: CASRGQGDQPQHF.

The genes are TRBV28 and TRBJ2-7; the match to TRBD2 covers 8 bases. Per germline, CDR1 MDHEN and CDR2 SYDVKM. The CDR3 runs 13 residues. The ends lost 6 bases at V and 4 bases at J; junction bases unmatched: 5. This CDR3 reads CASRSGSGYEQYF. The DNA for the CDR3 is TGTGCCAGCAGAAGCGGGAGTGGGTACGAGCAGTACTTC.

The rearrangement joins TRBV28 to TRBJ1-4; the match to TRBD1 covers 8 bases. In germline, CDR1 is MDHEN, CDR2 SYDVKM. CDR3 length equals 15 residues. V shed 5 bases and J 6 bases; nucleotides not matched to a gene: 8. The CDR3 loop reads CASSPPTGGYEKLFF. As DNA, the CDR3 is TGTGCCAGCAGTCCTCCAACAGGGGGATATGAAAAACTGTTTTTT.

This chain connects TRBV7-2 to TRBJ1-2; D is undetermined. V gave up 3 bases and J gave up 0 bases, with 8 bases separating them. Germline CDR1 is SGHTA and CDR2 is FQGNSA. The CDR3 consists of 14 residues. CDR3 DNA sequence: TGTGCCAGCAGCTTTCTTGCAGCTAACTATGGCTACACCTTC. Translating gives CASSFLAANYGYTF.

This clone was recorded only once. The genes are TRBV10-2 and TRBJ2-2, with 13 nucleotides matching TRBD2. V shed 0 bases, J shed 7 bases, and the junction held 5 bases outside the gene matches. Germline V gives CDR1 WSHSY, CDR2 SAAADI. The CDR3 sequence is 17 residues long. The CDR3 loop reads CASSESRGLAGVGELFF. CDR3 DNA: TGCGCCAGCAGTGAGTCGAGAGGACTAGCGGGAGTCGGGGAGCTGTTTTTT.

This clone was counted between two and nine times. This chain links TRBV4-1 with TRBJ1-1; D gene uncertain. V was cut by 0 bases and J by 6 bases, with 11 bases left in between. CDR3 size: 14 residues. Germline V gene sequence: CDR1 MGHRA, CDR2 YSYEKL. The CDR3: CASSQDGRAPEAFF. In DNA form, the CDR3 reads TGCGCCAGCAGCCAAGATGGTAGGGCTCCTGAAGCTTTCTTT.

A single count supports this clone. The CDR3 DNA follows: TGTGCCAGCTCGAGGGGGCTAGCGGGGTCTCGGCGGGAGACCCAGTACTTC. This gives the protein CASSRGLAGSRRETQYF. The chain couples TRBV27 to TRBJ2-5; 9 bases map to TRBD2. Per the germline V gene, CDR1 is MNHEY and CDR2 is SMNVEV (reference sequence). This CDR3 is built from 17 residues. V shed 8 bases, J shed 5 bases, and the junction held 18 bases outside the gene matches.

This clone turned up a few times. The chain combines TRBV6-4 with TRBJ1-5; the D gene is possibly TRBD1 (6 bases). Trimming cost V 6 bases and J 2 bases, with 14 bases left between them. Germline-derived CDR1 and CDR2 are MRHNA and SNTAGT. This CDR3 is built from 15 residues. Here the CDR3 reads CASSPGGIGNQPQHF. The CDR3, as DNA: TGTGCCAGCAGCCCGGGGGGCATCGGCAATCAGCCCCAGCATTTT.